What follows are 25 T cell receptor beta chains derived from one specimen sequenced in a study of T-cell reconstitution after alpha-beta-depleted transplantation in children. Preparation of the TCRbeta library was carried out with unique molecular identifiers. MiXCR was run by TCRdb on the PCR reads, yielding one entry per CDR3 protein. The table records hundreds of thousands of distinct CDR3 sequences, roughly a tenth of them present only once. This specimen was PBMCs from the stem cell graft donor, taken from the stem cell graft. These TCRs come from a human donor who donated a stem cell graft to a child with acute myeloid leukemia.

This sequence joins TRBV6-1 and TRBJ2-3; TRBD2 aligns across 7 bases. CDR1 and CDR2 (germline): MNHNS, SASEGT. The CDR3 covers 15 residues. V shed 7 bases, J shed 3 bases, and the junction held 10 bases outside the gene matches. CDR3 sequence (DNA): TGTGCCAGCATGCACCGGGAGGCCGGGACAGATACGCAGTATTTT. Its protein product is CASMHREAGTDTQYF.

V and J are TRBV2 and TRBJ2-1; D gene unclear. Trimming stripped 8 bases from V and 1 base from J, with 12 bases between. Germline CDR1 and CDR2: SNHLY and FYNNEI. The CDR3 covers 14 residues. The CDR3 reads CASVAWGSYNEQFF. CDR3 nucleotides: TGTGCCAGCGTCGCGTGGGGTTCCTACAATGAGCAGTTCTTC.

In this sample, this clonotype turned up a few times. This chain connects TRBV6-5 to TRBJ1-2; TRBD1 might be the D (6 bases). This CDR3 comprises 16 residues. Trimming took 0 bases from V and 7 from J, leaving 18 bases between them. Germline assignment: CDR1 MNHEY and CDR2 SVGAGI. The CDR3 loop reads CASSYSRRGANGGYTF. CDR3 bases: TGTGCCAGCAGTTACTCGCGCAGGGGCGCGAATGGTGGCTACACCTTC.

J is TRBJ1-1 and V is TRBV5-1; a weak D match, TRBD1 (5 bases). The CDR3 consists of 14 residues. Trimming removed 2 bases from V and 0 bases from J, with 8 bases in between. Germline V lookup: CDR1 SGHRS, CDR2 YFSETQ. The CDR3 loop reads CASSLMTVNTEAFF. CDR3 DNA sequence: TGCGCCAGCAGCTTAATGACAGTGAACACTGAAGCTTTCTTT. Filled out from reference TRBV5-1 and TRBJ1-1, the complete variable domain reads KAGVTQTPRYLIKTRGQQVTLSCSPISGHRSVSWYQQTPGQGLQFLFEYFSETQRNKGNFPGRFSGRQFSNSRSEMNVSTLELGDSALYLCASSLMTVNTEAFFGQGTRLTVV.

The genes are TRBV12-3 or TRBV12-4 and TRBJ2-7; D gene unclear. CDR3 length equals 13 residues. V lost 3 bases and J lost 6, with 12 bases in between. The CDR3, as DNA: TGTGCCAGCAGTTTTCTGGGCTGGGGCGAGCAGTACTTC. Residues: CASSFLGWGEQYF.

V gene TRBV7-2 combines with J gene TRBJ1-2, with a possible D match to TRBD1 (6 bases). V lost 5 bases, J lost 4 bases, and 17 bases lay in between. The CDR3 is made up of 15 amino acids. Germline V gene sequence: CDR1 SGHTA, CDR2 FQGNSA. As DNA, the CDR3 is TGTGCCAGCAGCCCCAGGGCGGACAGCGTCTATGGCTACACCTTC. Its translation is CASSPRADSVYGYTF.

This clonotype turned up a few times. This chain links TRBV20-1 with TRBJ2-3; TRBD2 matches 9 bases. The CDR3 extends over 13 amino acids. CDR1 DFQATT and CDR2 SNEGSKA come from the germline V gene (reference sequence). With V trimmed by 6 bases and J by 4 bases, 5 bases remained unmatched. The CDR3 coding sequence is TGCAGTGCGGCGGCGGGAGGGTCAGATACGCAGTATTTT. Translated: CSAAAGGSDTQYF.

V is TRBV29-1 and J is TRBJ2-7; tentatively, D is TRBD1 (6 bases). V was shortened by 7 bases and J by 5 bases, with 15 bases between the two germline ends. Germline V lookup: CDR1 SQVTM, CDR2 ANQGSEA. This CDR3 comprises 12 residues. CDR3 in DNA: TGCAGCGGACGGACAGCCAGGGACGAGCAGTACTTC. It encodes CSGRTARDEQYF.

The J gene is TRBJ2-3, the V gene TRBV7-2; TRBD2 might be the D (5 bases). V gave up 0 bases and J gave up 1 base, with 17 bases separating them. The CDR3 contains 18 residues. In germline, CDR1 is SGHTA, CDR2 FQGNSA. CDR3 bases: TGTGCCAGCAGCTTAGCGCGAGGGAGCGGAGTCGGCACAGATACGCAGTATTTT. Translated: CASSLARGSGVGTDTQYF.

This clonotype was seen a few times. The chain couples TRBV29-1 to TRBJ2-1; TRBD2 matches at 14 bases. This CDR3 spans 19 amino acids. The ends lost 7 bases at V and 6 bases at J; junction bases unmatched: 20. Germline lookup yields CDR1 SQVTM and CDR2 ANQGSEA. DNA of the CDR3: TGCAGCGGCAGGGGGGGGACTAGCGGGAGTGAAAGCACCCTCAATGAGCAGTTCTTC. This sequence encodes CSGRGGTSGSESTLNEQFF.

The table lists this clonotype with a few counts. The chain combines TRBV5-1 with TRBJ2-5, with 10 bases lining up with TRBD2. This CDR3 has 17 residues. Trimming cost V 5 bases and J 4 bases; bases outside gene matches: 14. Per the germline V gene, CDR1 is SGHRS and CDR2 is YFSETQ. This chain's CDR3 is CASRVAQREGRGETQYF. The CDR3 region has the DNA TGCGCCAGCAGAGTTGCCCAGCGGGAGGGTCGGGGAGAGACCCAGTACTTC.

Ten or more counts support this clonotype. The chain carries TRBV20-1 and TRBJ2-1; 12 bases line up with TRBD2. CDR1 is DFQATT, CDR2 SNEGSKA, per germline (reference sequence). This CDR3 has 17 residues. With V trimmed by 5 bases and J by 4 bases, 12 bases remained unmatched. The CDR3 region is CSAVSSGRALSYNEQFF. The CDR3 region has the DNA TGCAGTGCTGTTTCTAGCGGGAGGGCCCTGAGTTACAATGAGCAGTTCTTC.

This clonotype was detected many times. This chain connects TRBV12-3 or TRBV12-4 to TRBJ2-2; D may be TRBD2 (5 bases). The CDR3 length is 15 residues. Trimming took off 4 bases at V and 10 bases at J, with 19 bases between the two ends. Here the CDR3 DNA reads TGTGCCAGCAGTTCAGGACTTTTAGCTGCAAAGGAGCTGTTTTTT. Its protein is CASSSGLLAAKELFF.

This clonotype was recorded many times. This rearrangement joins TRBV4-1 to TRBJ2-7; 7 bases agree with TRBD2. Trimming at V came to 0 bases and at J to 5 bases, leaving 4 bases not matched to a gene. CDR3 length: 14 residues. The germline V gene has CDR1 MGHRA and CDR2 YSYEKL. This chain's CDR3 is CASSQELASHEQYF. In nucleotides, the CDR3 is TGCGCCAGCAGCCAAGAACTAGCGTCCCACGAGCAGTACTTC.

The chain employs TRBV20-1 and TRBJ2-7; D is unresolved. V was cut by 4 bases and J by 4 bases, with 14 bases left in between. CDR3 length: 13 residues. Germline CDR1 reads DFQATT; CDR2 reads SNEGSKA (reference sequence). The CDR3: CSANPRAPYEQYF. The CDR3 DNA sequence: TGCAGTGCTAACCCCCGGGCCCCTTACGAGCAGTACTTC.

This clonotype was counted ten times or more. The chain is built from TRBV2 and TRBJ1-1, with D unresolved. The CDR3 is 14 residues long. Looked up from germline, CDR1 is SNHLY and CDR2 is FYNNEI. CDR3 protein: CAADGTYTNTEAFF. In DNA, the CDR3 is TGTGCGGCAGACGGCACATATACGAACACTGAAGCTTTCTTT. Drawing the rest from reference TRBV2 and TRBJ1-1, the complete variable domain is EPEVTQTPSHQVTQMGQEVILRCVPISNHLYFYWYRQILGQKVEFLVSFYNNEISEKSEIFDDQFSVERPDGSNFTLKIRSTKLEDSAMYFCAADGTYTNTEAFFGQGTRLTVV.

This clonotype has a handful of counts. The V and J genes are TRBV6-2 or TRBV6-3 and TRBJ2-1, with TRBD2 matching 10 bases. The V gene end was trimmed by 10 bases and the J gene end by 6 bases; junction bases not matched to a gene: 12. CDR1 and CDR2 from the germline V gene are MNHEY and SVGEGT. The length of the CDR3 is 15 residues. CDR3 amino acids: CATDHSGRVGNEQFF. In DNA, the CDR3 is TGTGCCACCGACCACAGCGGGAGGGTCGGCAATGAGCAGTTCTTC.

This clonotype appeared a few times. V gene TRBV20-1 combines with J gene TRBJ1-1; D is uncertain. Germline V gene lookup returns CDR1 DFQATT and CDR2 SNEGSKA (reference sequence). V shed 1 base and J shed 5 bases, with 8 bases lying between them. There are 12 residues in the CDR3. The DNA for the CDR3 is TGCAGTGCTAGAGCCCCCGGGACTGAAGCTTTCTTT. This gives the protein CSARAPGTEAFF.

This clonotype was seen a handful of times. The chain joins TRBV19 to TRBJ2-1; 9 nucleotides line up with TRBD2. CDR3 length equals 18 residues. V was clipped by 3 bases and J by 0 bases; unmatched bases: 9. Germline lookup yields CDR1 LNHDA and CDR2 SQIVND (reference sequence). The CDR3 DNA reads as TGTGCCAGTAGTATCCGGAGTAGCGGGAGTGCCTCCTACAATGAGCAGTTCTTC. This codes for CASSIRSSGSASYNEQFF.

The J gene is TRBJ2-3, the V gene TRBV7-2; D may be TRBD1 or TRBD2 (5 bases each). CDR1 is SGHTA, CDR2 FQGNSA, per germline. V was pared by 4 bases and J by 5 bases, with 7 bases between. CDR3 length: 12 amino acids. CDR3 residues: CASSWDGDTQYF. The CDR3 region has the DNA TGTGCCAGCAGCTGGGACGGAGATACGCAGTATTTT. The full variable domain, completed using reference TRBV7-2 and TRBJ2-3, is GAGVSQSPSNKVTEKGKDVELRCDPISGHTALYWYRQSLGQGLEFLIYFQGNSAPDKSGLPSDRFSAERTGGSVSTLTIQRTQQEDSAVYLCASSWDGDTQYFGPGTRLTVL.

This clonotype was seen only a few times. The chain recombines TRBV5-1 with TRBJ1-1, with D tentatively TRBD1 (6 bases). CDR1 and CDR2 from the germline V gene are SGHRS and YFSETQ. The CDR3 runs to 14 residues. V lost 0 bases, J lost 4 bases, and 10 bases lay in between. The CDR3 loop is CASSLAAQGTEAFF. CDR3 DNA: TGCGCCAGCAGCTTGGCCGCACAGGGCACTGAAGCTTTCTTT.

The chain carries TRBV11-2 and TRBJ2-3, with D maybe TRBD2 (6 bases). Germline V lookup: CDR1 SGHAT, CDR2 FQNNGV. Trimming shortened V by 5 bases and J by 4 bases, and 16 bases separated the two germline ends. CDR3 length: 15 amino acids. In DNA form, the CDR3 reads TGTGCCAGCAGCAACCCCTGGCCGGGGGCAGATACGCAGTATTTT. It codes for CASSNPWPGADTQYF.

The chain carries TRBV28 and TRBJ2-1; a possible D gene is TRBD1 (6 bases). The CDR3 totals 15 residues. V was trimmed by 3 bases and J by 8 bases, leaving 17 bases between them. Germline-derived CDR1 and CDR2 are MDHEN and SYDVKM. The chain's CDR3 is CASSLSGQGWDEQFF. The CDR3 nucleotides read TGTGCCAGCAGTTTGAGCGGCCAGGGGTGGGATGAGCAGTTCTTC.

V usage is TRBV30 and J usage is TRBJ1-1, with 7 positions matching TRBD1. CDR1 and CDR2 from the germline V gene are GTSNPN and SVGIG (reference sequence). The CDR3 sequence is 16 residues long. V shed 3 bases and J 1 base; nucleotides not matched to a gene: 11. Written as DNA, the CDR3 is TGTGCCTGGAGGCCCAGAGGGGGCTCGGGGAACACTGAAGCTTTCTTT. The encoded protein is CAWRPRGGSGNTEAFF. Based on the CDR3 plus reference TRBV30 and TRBJ1-1, the full variable domain is SQTIHQWPATLVQPVGSPLSLECTVEGTSNPNLYWYRQAAGRGLQLLFYSVGIGQISSEVPQNLSASRPQDRQFILSSKKLLLSDSGFYLCAWRPRGGSGNTEAFFGQGTRLTVV.

This clonotype was recorded many times. This chain connects TRBV12-3 or TRBV12-4 to TRBJ2-1, with 12 bases fitting TRBD2. V was pared by 0 bases and J by 7 bases, with 7 bases of the junction left unmatched. This CDR3 spans 17 amino acids. The CDR3 DNA follows: TGTGCCAGCAGTTTAGCGAGACTAGCGGGAGTGGCAAATGAGCAGTTCTTC. This sequence encodes CASSLARLAGVANEQFF.